Only one count was recorded for the clone carrying this T cell receptor beta chain. The record originates from a study of blood T cell repertoires in COVID-19. In the study overall: From T cells, B-cell-depleted T cells, or PBMCs came the material, which was cDNA or gDNA.

This CDR3 is built from 15 residues. Trimming shortened V by 10 bases and J by 5 bases, and 23 bases separated the two germline ends. Germline assignment: CDR1 ENHRY and CDR2 SYGVKD. TCRdb's copy holds only in-frame clones and misses some; the assay was immunoSEQ multiplex PCR. The sample consists of 150,000 or so clones, approximately 88% of them appearing once. The TCR comes from a woman in her sixties who had recovered from COVID-19. The source material was PBMCs or T cells enriched from blood (not recorded which). The chain couples TRBV10-3 to TRBJ1-1; D remains ambiguous. Written as DNA, the CDR3 is TGTGCCACCGCACCCCCAGCCTCTTCGGGGACTGAAGCTTTCTTT. Amino acids: CATAPPASSGTEAFF.